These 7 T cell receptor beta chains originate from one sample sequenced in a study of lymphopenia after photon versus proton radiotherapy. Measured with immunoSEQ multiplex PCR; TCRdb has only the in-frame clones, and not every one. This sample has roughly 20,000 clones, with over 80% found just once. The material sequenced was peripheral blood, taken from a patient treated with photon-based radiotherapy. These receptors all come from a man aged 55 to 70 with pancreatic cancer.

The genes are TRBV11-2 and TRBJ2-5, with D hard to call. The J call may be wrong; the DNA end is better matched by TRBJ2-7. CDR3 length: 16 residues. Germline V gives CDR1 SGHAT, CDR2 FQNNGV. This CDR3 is CASSLVDKEYSYEQYF. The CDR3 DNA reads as TGTGCCAGCAGCTTAGTTGACAAAGAGTACTCCTACGAGCAGTACTTC.

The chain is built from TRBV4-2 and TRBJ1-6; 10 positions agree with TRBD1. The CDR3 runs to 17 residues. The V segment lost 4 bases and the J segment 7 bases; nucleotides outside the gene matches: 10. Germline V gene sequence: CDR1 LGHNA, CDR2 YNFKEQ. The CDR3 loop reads CASSRTTGGAWNSPLHF. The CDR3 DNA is TGTGCCAGCAGCCGAACGACAGGGGGCGCATGGAATTCACCCCTCCACTTT.

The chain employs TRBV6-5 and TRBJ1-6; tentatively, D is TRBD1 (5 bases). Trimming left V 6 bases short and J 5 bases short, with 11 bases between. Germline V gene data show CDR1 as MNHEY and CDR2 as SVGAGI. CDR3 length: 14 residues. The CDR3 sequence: CASRSGRNNSPLHF. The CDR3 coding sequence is TGTGCCAGCAGATCGGGACGGAATAATTCACCCCTCCACTTT.

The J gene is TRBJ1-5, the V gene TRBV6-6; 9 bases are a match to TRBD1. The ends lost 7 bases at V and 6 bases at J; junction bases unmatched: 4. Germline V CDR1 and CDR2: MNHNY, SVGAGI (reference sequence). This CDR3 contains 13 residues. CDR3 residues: CASTWTGAQPQHF. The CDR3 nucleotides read TGTGCCAGCACCTGGACAGGGGCTCAGCCCCAGCATTTT.

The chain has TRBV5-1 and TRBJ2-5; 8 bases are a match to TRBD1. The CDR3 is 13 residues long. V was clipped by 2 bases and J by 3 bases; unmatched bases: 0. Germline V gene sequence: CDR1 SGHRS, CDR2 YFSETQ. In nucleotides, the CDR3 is TGCGCCAGCAGCTTACAGGGGGAAGAGACCCAGTACTTC. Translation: CASSLQGEETQYF.

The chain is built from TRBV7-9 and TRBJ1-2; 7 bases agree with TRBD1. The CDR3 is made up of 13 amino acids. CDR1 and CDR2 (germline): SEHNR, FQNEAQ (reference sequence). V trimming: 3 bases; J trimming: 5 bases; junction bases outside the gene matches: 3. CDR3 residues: CASSFGTVYGYTF. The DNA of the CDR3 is TGTGCCAGCAGCTTTGGGACAGTTTATGGCTACACCTTC.

For the CDR3, the DNA is TGTGCCAGCAGTGCCGGACGTGAAGTAGAGACCCAGTACTTC. Translating it yields CASSAGREVETQYF. The chain uses TRBV6-1 and TRBJ2-5; unclear D gene. This CDR3 comprises 14 residues. Germline V lookup: CDR1 MNHNS, CDR2 SASEGT. V lost 4 bases, J lost 4 bases, and 13 bases lay in between.